Reported below is one TCR beta chain. The germline gives CDR1 LGHNT, CDR2 FRNRAP. With 6 bases removed from V and 0 bases from J, the gap between germline ends came to 18 bases. This CDR3 region has 17 residues. The table came from immunoSEQ multiplex PCR; TCRdb's copy has only in-frame clones and leaves some out. This table holds about 1.1 million clones, 75% to 80% found once. The sample comes from a study of shared clonotypes between healthy human individuals. For the study at large: The composition of the donors was a couple of women and a few men aged 18 to 49.

Source material: memory CD4+ T cells from PBMCs. Documented subset: CD45RA-negative fraction. The receptor's source is a man aged 18 to 29 in good health. Some clones in this sample may be carry-over from other donors' samples. The chain combines TRBV12-5 with TRBJ2-4, with D tentatively TRBD1 or TRBD2 (6 bases each). CDR3 coding DNA: TGTGCTAGTGGATGCTTAGGGGGAGGACTAGCCAAAAACATTCAGTACTTC. This gives the protein CASGCLGGGLAKNIQYF.